This T cell receptor beta chain is drawn from a study of blood T cell repertoires in COVID-19. Study information: The study drew acute and convalescent COVID-19 samples from the United States, Italy and Spain. T cells, B-cell-depleted T cells, or PBMCs provided the cDNA or gDNA that served as material.

Original analysis: Counts of nucleated cells, estimated from reference gene primer amplification, were obtained. Clones were read by immunoSEQ multiplex PCR, and TCRdb kept only the in-frame ones, dropping some. That table supplies the V and J calls and clone size; D and trimming were determined from the DNA. Of 150,000 to 170,000 clones in the sample, roughly four fifths were seen once. Germline values: CDR1 LNHDA, CDR2 SQIVND (reference sequence). V was clipped by 5 bases and J by 3 bases, with 13 bases between them. This CDR3 is built from 15 residues. The sample was peripheral blood. This TCR came from a woman aged 80 or over with acute or convalescent COVID-19. This chain links TRBV19 with TRBJ1-4, with a weak D call TRBD1 (5 bases). CDR3: CASSDRLAANEKLFF. CDR3 in DNA: TGTGCCAGTAGTGACAGACTTGCTGCTAATGAAAAACTGTTTTTT.